This T cell receptor beta chain was identified during a study of T cell repertoires in cytomegalovirus infection. Across the whole study: From public TCR beta signatures came an indication of both CMV infection and matching HLA type. The study, taken as a whole, reports: CMV carriers with the relevant HLA were identified by cumulative public TCR beta family frequency. HLA-C-restricted CMV-specific TCR beta clonotypes were dominant in the ex vivo response.

CDR1 is MNHEY and CDR2 is SVGEGT in the germline V gene. Trimming shortened V by 4 bases and J by 7 bases, and 14 bases separated the two germline ends. The CDR3 contains 14 residues. TCRdb analysed the reads with MiXCR anew, one entry per CDR3 protein. This table has 250,000 or so distinct CDR3 sequences, less than 9.5% appearing once. This clonotype was detected ten times or more. The antigen is unknown. This sequence joins TRBV6-2 or TRBV6-3 and TRBJ1-5; maybe TRBD1 (5 bases). The source material was PBMCs. This TCR came from a human donor in good health (CMV status not recorded). Some clones in this sample may be carry-over from other donors' samples. The CDR3 protein is CASSSMGLSQPQHF. The CDR3, as DNA: TGTGCCAGCAGTTCGATGGGGCTTTCGCAGCCCCAGCATTTT.